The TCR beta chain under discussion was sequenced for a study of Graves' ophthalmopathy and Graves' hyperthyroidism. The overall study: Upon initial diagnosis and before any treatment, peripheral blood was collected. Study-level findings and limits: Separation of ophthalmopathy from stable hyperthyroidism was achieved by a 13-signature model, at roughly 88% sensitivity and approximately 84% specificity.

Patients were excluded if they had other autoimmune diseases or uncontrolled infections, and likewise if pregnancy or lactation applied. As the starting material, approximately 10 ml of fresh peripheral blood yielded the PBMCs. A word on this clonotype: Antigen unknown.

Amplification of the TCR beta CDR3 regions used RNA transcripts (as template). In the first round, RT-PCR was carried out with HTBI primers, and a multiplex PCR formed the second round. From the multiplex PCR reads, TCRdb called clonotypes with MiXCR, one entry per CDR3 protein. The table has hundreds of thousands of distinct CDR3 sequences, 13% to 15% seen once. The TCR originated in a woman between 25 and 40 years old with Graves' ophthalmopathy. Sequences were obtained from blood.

The CDR3 region has the DNA TGTGCCACCACGAAGGGCCCTGAAGCTTTCTTT. It specifies CATTKGPEAFF. This chain uses TRBV24-1 with TRBJ1-1, with D hard to call. The V and J ends lost 8 bases and 6 bases respectively, with 9 bases between them. The CDR3 consists of 11 residues. CDR1 is KGHDR and CDR2 is SFDVKD in the germline V gene.